This note documents a single T cell receptor (beta chain) sequence. Its antigen is not known. Trimming cost V 4 bases and J 12 bases, with 10 bases left between them. Germline V gene sequence: CDR1 SEHNR, CDR2 FQNEAQ (reference sequence). The CDR3 has 11 amino acids. PCR was performed a second time for about 7 to 12 cycles using a sample-barcoded 5' primer and a J-beta primer mix. TCRdb analysed the 5' RACE reads with MiXCR anew, one entry per CDR3 protein. The sample includes around 580,000 distinct CDR3 sequences, around 48% of them seen just once. This record comes from a study of blood T cells in healthy people across ages. Across the whole study: Through template switching, about one barcoded beta molecule was captured per two T cells, as measured in model experiments. Study results and limitations: More naive CD4+ cells and higher diversity marked long-lived donors relative to aged donors. Estimates of total diversity, which came from one million sequenced T cells, were considered to be underestimates.

The clonotype was recovered from a man older than 75 in good health. Sequencing input: blood. The rearrangement joins TRBV7-9 to TRBJ2-1; D not resolved. In DNA, the CDR3 is TGTGCCAGCAGCTCCGCCCGTGGGCAGTTCTTC. Translation gives CASSSARGQFF.